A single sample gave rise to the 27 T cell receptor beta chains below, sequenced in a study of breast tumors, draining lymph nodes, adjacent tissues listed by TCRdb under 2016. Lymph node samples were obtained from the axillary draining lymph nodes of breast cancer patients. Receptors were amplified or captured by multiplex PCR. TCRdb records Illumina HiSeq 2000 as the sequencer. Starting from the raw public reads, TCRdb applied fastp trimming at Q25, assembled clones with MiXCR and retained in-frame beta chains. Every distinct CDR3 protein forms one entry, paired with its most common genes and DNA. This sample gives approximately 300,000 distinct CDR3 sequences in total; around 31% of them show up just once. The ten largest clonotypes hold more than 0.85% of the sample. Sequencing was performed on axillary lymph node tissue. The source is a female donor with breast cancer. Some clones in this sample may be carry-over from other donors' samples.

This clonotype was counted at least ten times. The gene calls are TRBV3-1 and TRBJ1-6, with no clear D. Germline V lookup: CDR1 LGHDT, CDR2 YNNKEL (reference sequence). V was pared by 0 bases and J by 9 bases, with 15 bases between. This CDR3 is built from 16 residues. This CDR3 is CASSQEVGRGISPLHF. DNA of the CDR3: TGTGCCAGCAGCCAAGAAGTAGGCCGAGGGATTTCACCCCTCCACTTT.

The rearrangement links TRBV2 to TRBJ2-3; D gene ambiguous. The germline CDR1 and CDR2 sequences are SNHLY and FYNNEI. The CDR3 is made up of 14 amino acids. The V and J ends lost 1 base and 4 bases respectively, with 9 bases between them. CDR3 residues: CASSEGWGSDTQYF. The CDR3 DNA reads TGTGCCAGCAGTGAAGGGTGGGGTTCAGATACGCAGTATTTT.

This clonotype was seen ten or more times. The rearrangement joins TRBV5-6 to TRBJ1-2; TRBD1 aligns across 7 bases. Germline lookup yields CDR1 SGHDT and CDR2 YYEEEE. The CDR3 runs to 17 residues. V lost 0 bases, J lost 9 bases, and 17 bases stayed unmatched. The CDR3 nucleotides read TGTGCCAGCAGCTTGGGGGTTGGTCGACAGGGAATCGTTCGCTACACCTTC. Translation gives CASSLGVGRQGIVRYTF.

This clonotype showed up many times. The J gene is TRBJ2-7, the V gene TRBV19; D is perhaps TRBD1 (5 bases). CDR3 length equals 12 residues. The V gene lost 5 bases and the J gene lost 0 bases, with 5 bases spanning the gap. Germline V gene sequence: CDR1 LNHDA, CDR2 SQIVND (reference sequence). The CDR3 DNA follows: TGTGCCAGTAGTGACAGCTCCTACGAGCAGTACTTC. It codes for CASSDSSYEQYF.

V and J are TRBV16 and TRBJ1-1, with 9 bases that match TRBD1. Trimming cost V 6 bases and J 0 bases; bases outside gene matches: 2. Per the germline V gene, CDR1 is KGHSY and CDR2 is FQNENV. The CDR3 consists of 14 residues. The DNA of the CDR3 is TGTGCCAGCAGACAGGGGGCGGTGAACACTGAAGCTTTCTTT. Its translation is CASRQGAVNTEAFF. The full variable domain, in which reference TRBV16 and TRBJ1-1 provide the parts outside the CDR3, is GEEVAQTPKHLVRGEGQKAKLYCAPIKGHSYVFWYQQVLKNEFKFLISFQNENVFDETGMPKERFSAKCLPNSPCSLEIQATKLEDSAVYFCASRQGAVNTEAFFGQGTRLTVV.

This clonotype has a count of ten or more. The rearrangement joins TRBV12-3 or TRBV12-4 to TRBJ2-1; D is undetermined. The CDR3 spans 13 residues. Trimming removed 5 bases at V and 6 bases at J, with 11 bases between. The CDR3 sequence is CASSPTTSNEQFF. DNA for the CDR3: TGTGCCAGCAGTCCTACGACCTCCAATGAGCAGTTCTTC.

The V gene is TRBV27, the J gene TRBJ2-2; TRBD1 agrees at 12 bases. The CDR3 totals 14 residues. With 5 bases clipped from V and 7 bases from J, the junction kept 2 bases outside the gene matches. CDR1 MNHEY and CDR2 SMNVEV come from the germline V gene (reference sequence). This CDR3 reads CASSGTGGFGELFF. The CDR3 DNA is TGTGCCAGCAGTGGGACAGGGGGCTTCGGGGAGCTGTTTTTT.

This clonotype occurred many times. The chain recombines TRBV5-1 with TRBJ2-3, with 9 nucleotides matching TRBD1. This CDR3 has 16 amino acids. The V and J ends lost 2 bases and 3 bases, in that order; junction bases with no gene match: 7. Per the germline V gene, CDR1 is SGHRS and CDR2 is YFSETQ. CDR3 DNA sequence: TGCGCCAGCAGCTTCGGACAGGGGAGACCTACAGATACGCAGTATTTT. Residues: CASSFGQGRPTDTQYF.

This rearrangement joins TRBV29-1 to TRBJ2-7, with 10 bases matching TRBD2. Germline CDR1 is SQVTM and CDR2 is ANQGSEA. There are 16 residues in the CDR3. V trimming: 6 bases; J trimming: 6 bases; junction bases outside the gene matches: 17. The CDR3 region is CSVKSAGGTFLGEQYF. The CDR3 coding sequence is TGCAGCGTCAAGTCAGCGGGAGGGACGTTTCTAGGCGAGCAGTACTTC.

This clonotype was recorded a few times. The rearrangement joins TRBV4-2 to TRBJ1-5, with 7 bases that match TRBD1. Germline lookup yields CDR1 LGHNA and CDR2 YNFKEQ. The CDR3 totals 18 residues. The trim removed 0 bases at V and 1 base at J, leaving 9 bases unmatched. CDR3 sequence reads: CASSQDRGGRGSNQPQHF. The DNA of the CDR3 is TGTGCCAGCAGCCAAGATCGGGGCGGCAGGGGGAGCAATCAGCCCCAGCATTTT.

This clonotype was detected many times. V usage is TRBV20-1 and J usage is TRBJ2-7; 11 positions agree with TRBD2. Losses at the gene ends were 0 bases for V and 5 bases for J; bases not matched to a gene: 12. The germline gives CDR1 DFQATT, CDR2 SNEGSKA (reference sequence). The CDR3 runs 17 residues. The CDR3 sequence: CSARDPRTSGSLHEQYF. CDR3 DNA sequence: TGCAGTGCTAGAGATCCCCGTACTAGCGGGAGTCTCCACGAGCAGTACTTC.

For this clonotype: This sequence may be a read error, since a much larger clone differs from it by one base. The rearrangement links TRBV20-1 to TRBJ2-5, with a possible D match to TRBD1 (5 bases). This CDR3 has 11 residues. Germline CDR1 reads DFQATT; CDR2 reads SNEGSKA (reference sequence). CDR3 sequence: CGKGSQETQYF. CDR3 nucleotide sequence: TGCGGTAAGGGGTCGCAAGAGACCCAGTACTTC.

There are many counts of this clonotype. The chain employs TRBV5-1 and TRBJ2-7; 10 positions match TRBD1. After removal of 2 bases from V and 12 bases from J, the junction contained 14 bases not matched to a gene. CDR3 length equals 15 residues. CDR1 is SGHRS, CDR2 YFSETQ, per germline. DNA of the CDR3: TGCGCCAGCAGCTTTGGGACAGGGGTACAAAGATATCTGTACTTC. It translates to CASSFGTGVQRYLYF.

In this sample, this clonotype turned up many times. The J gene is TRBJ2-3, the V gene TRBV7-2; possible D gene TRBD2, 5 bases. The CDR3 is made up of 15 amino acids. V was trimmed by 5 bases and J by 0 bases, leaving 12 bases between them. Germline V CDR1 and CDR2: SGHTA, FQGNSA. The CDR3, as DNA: TGTGCCAGCAGCCCTCAAGCGGCTAGCACAGATACGCAGTATTTT. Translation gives CASSPQAASTDTQYF.

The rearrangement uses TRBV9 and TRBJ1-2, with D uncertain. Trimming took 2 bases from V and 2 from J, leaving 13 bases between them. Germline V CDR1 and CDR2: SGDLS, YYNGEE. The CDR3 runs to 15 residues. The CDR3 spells CASSVTSAGNYGYTF. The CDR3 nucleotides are TGTGCCAGCAGCGTGACTTCGGCGGGAAACTATGGCTACACCTTC.

CDR3 sequence reads: CAISEPGLAKKQETQHF. For the CDR3, the DNA is TGTGCCATCAGTGAGCCGGGACTAGCGAAGAAGCAAGAGACCCAGCATTTT. The chain couples TRBV10-3 to TRBJ1-5; the D gene is possibly TRBD1 (5 bases). V lost 2 bases, J lost 11 bases, and 25 bases lay in between. Germline CDR1 and CDR2: ENHRY and SYGVKD. This CDR3 is 17 amino acids long.

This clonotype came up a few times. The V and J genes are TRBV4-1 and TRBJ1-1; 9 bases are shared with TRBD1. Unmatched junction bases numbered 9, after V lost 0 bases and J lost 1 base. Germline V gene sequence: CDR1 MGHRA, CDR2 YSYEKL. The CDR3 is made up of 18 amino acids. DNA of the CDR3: TGCGCCAGCAGCCAAGAAAGTACAGGGGGCTCAGGGAACACTGAAGCTTTCTTT. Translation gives CASSQESTGGSGNTEAFF.

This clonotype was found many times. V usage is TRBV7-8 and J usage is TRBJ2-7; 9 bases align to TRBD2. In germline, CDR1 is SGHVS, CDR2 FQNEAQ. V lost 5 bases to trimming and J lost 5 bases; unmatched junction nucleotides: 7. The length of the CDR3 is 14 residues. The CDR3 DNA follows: TGTGCCAGCAGCCTCCGGACTAGCGTGGACGAGCAGTACTTC. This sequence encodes CASSLRTSVDEQYF. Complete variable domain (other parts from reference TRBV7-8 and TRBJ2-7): GAGVSQSPRYKVAKRGQDVALRCDPISGHVSLFWYQQALGQGPEFLTYFQNEAQLDKSGLPSDRFFAERPEGSVSTLKIQRTQQEDSAVYLCASSLRTSVDEQYFGPGTRLTVT.

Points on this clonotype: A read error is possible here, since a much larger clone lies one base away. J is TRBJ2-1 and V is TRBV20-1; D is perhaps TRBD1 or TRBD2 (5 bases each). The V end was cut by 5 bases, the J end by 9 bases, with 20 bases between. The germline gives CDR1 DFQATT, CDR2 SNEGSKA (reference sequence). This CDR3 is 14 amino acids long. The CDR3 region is CSALPGTRNTEQFF. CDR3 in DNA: TGCAGTGCTTTACCCGGGACGCGGAACACTGAGCAGTTCTTC.

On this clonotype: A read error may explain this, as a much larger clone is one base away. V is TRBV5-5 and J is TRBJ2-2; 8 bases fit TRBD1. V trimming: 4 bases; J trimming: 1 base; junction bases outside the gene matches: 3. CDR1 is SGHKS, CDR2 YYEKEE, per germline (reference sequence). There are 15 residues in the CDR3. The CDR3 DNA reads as TGTGCCAGCAGCGTACAGGGGGAGAACACCGGGGAGCTGTTTTTT. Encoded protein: CASSVQGENTGELFF. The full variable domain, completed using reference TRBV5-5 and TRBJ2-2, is DAGVTQSPTHLIKTRGQQVTLRCSPISGHKSVSWYQQVLGQGPQFIFQYYEKEERGRGNFPDRFSARQFPNYSSELNVNALLLGDSALYLCASSVQGENTGELFFGEGSRLTVL.

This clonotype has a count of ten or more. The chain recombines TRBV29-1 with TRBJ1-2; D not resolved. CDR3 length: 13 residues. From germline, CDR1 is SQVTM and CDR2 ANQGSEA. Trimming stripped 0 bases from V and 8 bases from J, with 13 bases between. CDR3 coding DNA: TGCAGCGTTGAAGATTTGGGATTACAAGGCTACACCTTC. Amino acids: CSVEDLGLQGYTF. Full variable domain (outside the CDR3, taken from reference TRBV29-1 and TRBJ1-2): SAVISQKPSRDICQRGTSLTIQCQVDSQVTMMFWYRQQPGQSLTLIATANQGSEATYESGFVIDKFPISRPNLTFSTLTVSNMSPEDSSIYLCSVEDLGLQGYTFGSGTRLTVV.

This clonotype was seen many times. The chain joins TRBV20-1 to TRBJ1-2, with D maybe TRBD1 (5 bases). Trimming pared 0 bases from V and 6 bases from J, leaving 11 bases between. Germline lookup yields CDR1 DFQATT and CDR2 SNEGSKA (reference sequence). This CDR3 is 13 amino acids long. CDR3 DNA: TGCAGTGCTAGAGACGGAGGGGTAGATGGCTACACCTTC. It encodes CSARDGGVDGYTF.

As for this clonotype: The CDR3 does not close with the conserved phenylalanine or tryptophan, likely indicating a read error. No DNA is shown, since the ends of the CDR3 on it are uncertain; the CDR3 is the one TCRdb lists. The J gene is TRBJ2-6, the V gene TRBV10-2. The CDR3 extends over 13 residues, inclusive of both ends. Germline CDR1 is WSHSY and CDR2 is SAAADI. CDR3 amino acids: CASMNSGANVPPC.

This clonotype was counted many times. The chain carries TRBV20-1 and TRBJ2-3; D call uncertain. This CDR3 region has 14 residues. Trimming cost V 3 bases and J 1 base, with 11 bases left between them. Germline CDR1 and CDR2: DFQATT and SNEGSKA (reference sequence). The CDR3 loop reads CSASRTVGTDTQYF. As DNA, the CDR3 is TGCAGTGCTAGTAGGACCGTCGGCACAGATACGCAGTATTTT.

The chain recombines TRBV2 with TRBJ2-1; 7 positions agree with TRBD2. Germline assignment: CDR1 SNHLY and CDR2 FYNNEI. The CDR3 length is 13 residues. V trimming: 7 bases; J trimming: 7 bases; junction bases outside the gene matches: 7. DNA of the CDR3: TGTGCCAGCATAGGGACCGGGAGGAATGAGCAGTTCTTC. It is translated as CASIGTGRNEQFF. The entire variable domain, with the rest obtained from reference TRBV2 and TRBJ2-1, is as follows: EPEVTQTPSHQVTQMGQEVILRCVPISNHLYFYWYRQILGQKVEFLVSFYNNEISEKSEIFDDQFSVERPDGSNFTLKIRSTKLEDSAMYFCASIGTGRNEQFFGPGTRLTVL.

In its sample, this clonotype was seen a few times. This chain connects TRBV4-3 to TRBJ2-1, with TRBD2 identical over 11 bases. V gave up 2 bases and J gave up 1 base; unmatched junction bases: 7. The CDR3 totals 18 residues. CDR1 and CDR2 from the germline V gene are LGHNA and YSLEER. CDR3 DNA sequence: TGCGCCAGCAGCCAACTTAGCGGGAGGGCCCAGTCCTACAATGAGCAGTTCTTC. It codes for CASSQLSGRAQSYNEQFF.

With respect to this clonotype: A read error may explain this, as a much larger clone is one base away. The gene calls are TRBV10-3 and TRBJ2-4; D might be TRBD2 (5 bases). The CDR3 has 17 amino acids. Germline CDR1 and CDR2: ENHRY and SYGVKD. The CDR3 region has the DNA TGTGCCATCAGTGAGTCGGGTGGCGGTCTAGCCAAAAACGTTCAGTACTTC. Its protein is CAISESGGGLAKNVQYF.